The T cell receptor (beta chain) described here comes from a study of blood T cell repertoires in COVID-19. At the level of the study: Samples taken during acute and convalescent COVID-19 were collected in the United States, Italy and Spain. From T cells, B-cell-depleted T cells, or PBMCs came the material, which was cDNA or gDNA.

Assay: immunoSEQ multiplex PCR; the TCRdb copy retains only in-frame clones and omits some. The table includes about 310,000 clones, 70% to 90% detected once. The CDR3 consists of 14 residues. Germline V gene sequence: CDR1 SGHRS, CDR2 YFSETQ. The V and J ends lost 6 bases and 6 bases, in that order; junction bases with no gene match: 6. The sample consisted of peripheral blood. This receptor was taken from a woman in her forties or fifties who had recovered from COVID-19. The J gene is TRBJ2-3, the V gene TRBV5-1; TRBD2 matches at 11 bases. Here the CDR3 reads CASTSSGRGDTQYF. DNA for the CDR3: TGCGCCAGCACCAGTAGCGGGAGGGGTGATACGCAGTATTTT. The full variable domain, in which reference TRBV5-1 and TRBJ2-3 provide the parts outside the CDR3, is KAGVTQTPRYLIKTRGQQVTLSCSPISGHRSVSWYQQTPGQGLQFLFEYFSETQRNKGNFPGRFSGRQFSNSRSEMNVSTLELGDSALYLCASTSSGRGDTQYFGPGTRLTVL.